This T cell receptor (beta chain) was captured by sequencing in a study of blood T cells in healthy people across ages (dated by TCRdb to 2015 to 2017). Background on the whole study: Template switching captured roughly one uniquely barcoded TCR beta cDNA molecule per two T cells in model experiments. For two donors (one aged 18 to 30 and one aged 80 or older), the study analyzed two additional independent replicas of 1 million unique cDNA reads from the same blood draw. Using deep sequencing normalized with unique cDNA molecular identifiers, the study measured how TCR beta repertoire diversity changes with age. Four age groups were formed from the donors: young (average approximately 15 years), middle-aged (around 40), aged (around 62) and long-lived (around 82). To avoid experimental bias, donors of different ages were randomly spread across the sequencing lanes. Overall study results and their limits: As age increased, observed TCR beta diversity per million T cells dropped in a roughly linear way, and a significant reduction was already evident by age about 40. Compared with the aged group, more naive CD4+ T cells, fewer expanded clones and increased TCR diversity were shown by the long-lived group, suggesting age selection. Bulk unsorted PBMC profiling prevented conclusive comparison of naive and antigen-experienced compartments. A strong correlation was found between observed TCR beta diversity and the percentage of naive T cells measured by flow cytometry. Donor CMV infection status was unknown, potentially confounding age-related changes in expanded clonotypes. Estimates of total diversity based on one million sequenced T cells were regarded as lower bounds and as underestimates.

Receptor amplification or capture employed 5' RACE. Data came from an Illumina HiSeq 2500. A second PCR of roughly 6 to 11 cycles was run with a J-beta primer mix and a sample-barcoded 5' primer. Each TCR beta cDNA molecule received a unique molecular identifier from a template-switch 5' adaptor carrying 12 random nucleotides. Each sample yielded at least 2.5 million CDR3-containing paired-end reads. First-strand cDNA was synthesized from all RNA with the Mint cDNA synthesis kit, primed by a TRBC-specific oligonucleotide. Following uracil-DNA glycosylase treatment, a first 18-cycle PCR with universal primers M1SS and BC2_uni_R was performed on all cDNA. As for the original processing: For normalization, 1 million high-quality reads, each with a distinct molecular identifier, were randomly selected from each sample. Instead of being binned into consensus sequences, reads with shared molecular identifiers were discarded. CDR3 identification, clonotype clustering and error correction used MiTCR with a Q25 quality threshold and the strictest error-elimination algorithm. Lower-bound total TCR beta diversity was estimated with a nonparametric unseen species model using Euler transformation. TCRdb handled the public reads itself, with Q25 trimming in fastp and clone calling in MiXCR, and kept productive beta chains. Under each unique CDR3 protein, matching rows form one entry showing the most common genes and DNA. V and J calls and clone size were set by TCRdb, not the authors. The sample data list about 1,500,000 distinct CDR3 sequences, and 35% to 45% of these were observed just once. The ten largest make up roughly 7.9% of the sample.

Worth noting for this clonotype: Its antigen remains undetermined. Being one base from a much bigger clone, this may be a read error.

The donors were under 40 Caucasian individuals from Russia, aged 6 to 90 years, who were systemically healthy. Each donor gave about 9.7 milliliters of peripheral blood, drawn into EDTA-treated Vacutainer tubes. Ficoll-Paque density-gradient centrifugation was used to isolate PBMCs, with at least 7 million per sample. Trizol reagent was used to extract total RNA from the PBMCs, yielding at least 6 micrograms per sample. Naive CD45RAhigh/CD27high T cell percentages were measured by flow cytometry on a PBMC aliquot from every donor. The CDR3 starts with the cysteine, ends with the phenylalanine, and has 13 residues. Only the CDR3 DNA is retained, 39 bases long and in frame from the first base. The germline V gene (reference sequence) provides CDR1 MNHNY and CDR2 SVGAGI.

Source material: blood. The chain uses TRBV6-6 and TRBJ2-3; confidence is insufficient to name the D gene. The TCR sequence derives from a woman aged 18-29 years in good health. For the CDR3, the sequence is CASTPESADTLYF. The nucleotide sequence reads TGTGCCAGCACCCCAGAGTCGGCAGATACGCTGTATTTT.